Listed below are T cell receptor beta chains from one sample, sequenced in a study of control samples from healthy donors and cancer patients. The repertoire was sequenced with immunoSEQ multiplex PCR; TCRdb's copy has only in-frame clones and lacks some. The sample contains about 110,000 clones, approximately 90% of which appear only once. The source material was blood. Every receptor here comes from a human donor in good health. The donor label of this sample is uncertain. Each CDR3 is given with its conserved first and last residue. D genes are given only for firm matches. Clone size is shown for a subset of rows, as once, few, many or a class of expanded clone.

CDR3 DNA: TGTGCCATCAGTGAGTCGTTTCGGGGGTTCGCTGAAGCTTTCTTT; CDR3 protein: CAISESFRGFAEAFF; J gene: TRBJ1-1; CDR3 length: 15; V gene: TRBV10-3; D gene: -; clone size: -
CDR3 DNA: TGTGCCAGCAGCTTAGGGGGGAATTCACAGGGTTCGCACCACAATGAGCAGTTCTTC; CDR3 protein: CASSLGGNSQGSHHNEQFF; J gene: TRBJ2-1; CDR3 length: 19; V gene: TRBV13; D gene: -; clone size: -
CDR3 DNA: TGCGCCAGCAGCTTGAACAGGGGAGCCATATATTTT; CDR3 protein: CASSLNRGAIYF; J gene: TRBJ1-3; CDR3 length: 12; V gene: TRBV5-1; D gene: TRBD1; clone size: -
CDR3 DNA: TGTGCCAGCAGTTTATCCGGGGGCTCTGGGGCCAACGTCCTGACTTTC; CDR3 protein: CASSLSGGSGANVLTF; J gene: TRBJ2-6; CDR3 length: 16; V gene: TRBV27; D gene: -; clone size: -
CDR3 DNA: TGTGCCAGCGGAGGATTGCTTGGACAGGACACCTATGGCTACACCTTC; CDR3 protein: CASGGLLGQDTYGYTF; J gene: TRBJ1-2; CDR3 length: 16; V gene: TRBV2; D gene: TRBD1; clone size: -
CDR3 DNA: TGTGCCACCAGTGATTATCGGTTTGGCTACACCTTC; CDR3 protein: CATSDYRFGYTF; J gene: TRBJ1-2; CDR3 length: 12; V gene: TRBV24-1; D gene: -; clone size: -
CDR3 DNA: TGTGCCAGCAGCGCCCAGCGGAGCAATCAGCCCCAGCATTTT; CDR3 protein: CASSAQRSNQPQHF; J gene: TRBJ1-5; CDR3 length: 14; V gene: TRBV2; D gene: -; clone size: -
CDR3 DNA: TGTGCCAGCAGTGAAACAGGGGGCTGGAGCAATCAGCCCCAGCATTTT; CDR3 protein: CASSETGGWSNQPQHF; J gene: TRBJ1-5; CDR3 length: 16; V gene: TRBV6-1; D gene: TRBD1; clone size: -
CDR3 DNA: TGTGCCAGCAGCCAGGCCGGGGAGGGCTCCTACGAGCAGTACTTC; CDR3 protein: CASSQAGEGSYEQYF; J gene: TRBJ2-7; CDR3 length: 15; V gene: TRBV3-1/TRBV3-2; D gene: TRBD2; clone size: -
CDR3 DNA: TGCGCCAGCAGCGTAGGACAGGGGGGTTATGAAAAACTGTTTTTT; CDR3 protein: CASSVGQGGYEKLFF; J gene: TRBJ1-4; CDR3 length: 15; V gene: TRBV5-1; D gene: TRBD1; clone size: -
CDR3 DNA: TGTGCCAGCAGTGAATTTCATATGAGTGGCTACACCTTC; CDR3 protein: CASSEFHMSGYTF; J gene: TRBJ1-2; CDR3 length: 13; V gene: TRBV25-1; D gene: -; clone size: -
CDR3 DNA: TGTGCCACCAGTGATCGCCGATCGGGGACTAGCGGGGGGGTTAATGAGCAGTTCTTC; CDR3 protein: CATSDRRSGTSGGVNEQFF; J gene: TRBJ2-1; CDR3 length: 19; V gene: TRBV24-1; D gene: TRBD2; clone size: -
CDR3 DNA: TGTGCCACCAGCAGAGAAGATGATGGGACAGGAGCCTATGGCTACACCTTC; CDR3 protein: CATSREDDGTGAYGYTF; J gene: TRBJ1-2; CDR3 length: 17; V gene: TRBV15; D gene: TRBD1; clone size: -
CDR3 DNA: TGCGCCAGCAGCGAGCTAGCGGTAAACACCGGGGAGCTGTTTTTT; CDR3 protein: CASSELAVNTGELFF; J gene: TRBJ2-2; CDR3 length: 15; V gene: TRBV5-1; D gene: TRBD2; clone size: -
CDR3 DNA: TGTGCCAGCAGTTTAACCGGACAGGCCGAAGCTTTCTTT; CDR3 protein: CASSLTGQAEAFF; J gene: TRBJ1-1; CDR3 length: 13; V gene: TRBV27; D gene: TRBD1; clone size: -
CDR3 DNA: TGTGCCATCGGGGAACAGGGTACCAGAAAGATCTTC; CDR3 protein: CAIGEQGTRKIF; J gene: TRBJ2-7; CDR3 length: 12; V gene: TRBV10-3; D gene: -; clone size: -
CDR3 DNA: TGCAGTGCTAGACGAGGGGGTGAGCAGTTCTTC; CDR3 protein: CSARRGGEQFF; J gene: TRBJ2-1; CDR3 length: 11; V gene: TRBV20-1; D gene: -; clone size: -
CDR3 DNA: TGTGCCAGCAGTTTATACAGGGGCACTGAAGCTTTCTTT; CDR3 protein: CASSLYRGTEAFF; J gene: TRBJ1-1; CDR3 length: 13; V gene: TRBV27; D gene: TRBD1; clone size: -
CDR3 DNA: TGCAGCGTTCCCGGGACAAGATTCAGGGATGAGCAGTTCTTC; CDR3 protein: CSVPGTRFRDEQFF; J gene: TRBJ2-1; CDR3 length: 14; V gene: TRBV29-1; D gene: -; clone size: -
CDR3 DNA: TGTACCAGCCCGGGGCCCTCGACGGGGGAGCTGTTTTTT; CDR3 protein: CTSPGPSTGELFF; J gene: TRBJ2-2; CDR3 length: 13; V gene: TRBV2; D gene: -; clone size: -
CDR3 DNA: TGTGCCAGCAGCGTAAGGGGATTCGATTCACCCCTCCACTTT; CDR3 protein: CASSVRGFDSPLHF; J gene: TRBJ1-6; CDR3 length: 14; V gene: TRBV9; D gene: -; clone size: -
CDR3 DNA: TGTGCCAGCAAGGGTACGGGCTCCTACAATGAGCAGTTCTTC; CDR3 protein: CASKGTGSYNEQFF; J gene: TRBJ2-1; CDR3 length: 14; V gene: TRBV2; D gene: -; clone size: -
CDR3 DNA: TGTGCCACCCGAAGGACAGGTAACACTGAAGCTTTCTTT; CDR3 protein: CATRRTGNTEAFF; J gene: TRBJ1-1; CDR3 length: 13; V gene: TRBV24-1; D gene: TRBD1; clone size: -
CDR3 DNA: TGCGCCAGCAGGGGGACGGTGAATCAGCCCCAGCATTTT; CDR3 protein: CASRGTVNQPQHF; J gene: TRBJ1-5; CDR3 length: 13; V gene: TRBV10-2; D gene: -; clone size: -
CDR3 DNA: TGTGCCAGCAGTTCTCGGACAGGGAGTGGAATCAATGAGCAGTTCTTC; CDR3 protein: CASSSRTGSGINEQFF; J gene: TRBJ2-1; CDR3 length: 16; V gene: TRBV6-6; D gene: TRBD1; clone size: -
CDR3 DNA: TGTGCCAGCAGCCCCCGGGACAGGTTTGATGATGAAGCTTTCTTT; CDR3 protein: CASSPRDRFDDEAFF; J gene: TRBJ1-1; CDR3 length: 15; V gene: TRBV7-9; D gene: TRBD1; clone size: few
CDR3 DNA: TGTGCCAGCAGTGTTGGGGTTACGCAGTATTTT; CDR3 protein: CASSVGVTQYF; J gene: TRBJ2-3; CDR3 length: 11; V gene: TRBV2; D gene: -; clone size: -
CDR3 DNA: TGTGCCAGCAGTTTAACCCCATGGGGCTACGAGCAGTACTTC; CDR3 protein: CASSLTPWGYEQYF; J gene: TRBJ2-7; CDR3 length: 14; V gene: TRBV27; D gene: -; clone size: once
CDR3 DNA: TGCGCCAGCAGCCCCGGGGACTCCGTTAACTATGGCTACACCTTC; CDR3 protein: CASSPGDSVNYGYTF; J gene: TRBJ1-2; CDR3 length: 15; V gene: TRBV4-1; D gene: -; clone size: -
CDR3 DNA: TGTGCCAGCAGTCCGCGGCCGGGACAGATGAACACTGAAGCTTTCTTT; CDR3 protein: CASSPRPGQMNTEAFF; J gene: TRBJ1-1; CDR3 length: 16; V gene: TRBV6-6; D gene: TRBD1; clone size: -
CDR3 DNA: TGTGCCAGCAGCCTAGCGGACACCTTCCAGTTCTTC; CDR3 protein: CASSLADTFQFF; J gene: TRBJ2-1; CDR3 length: 12; V gene: TRBV4-2; D gene: -; clone size: -
CDR3 DNA: TGTGCCACCAGCAGAGACCGCACCGGGGAGCTGTTTTTT; CDR3 protein: CATSRDRTGELFF; J gene: TRBJ2-2; CDR3 length: 13; V gene: TRBV15; D gene: -; clone size: -
CDR3 DNA: TGTGCCAGCAGGAGATTCAATGAGCAGTTCTTC; CDR3 protein: CASRRFNEQFF; J gene: TRBJ2-1; CDR3 length: 11; V gene: TRBV2; D gene: -; clone size: -
CDR3 DNA: TGCGCCAGCAGCCAGGAACAGGGTGCGGTCAGGAACACTGAAGCTTTCTTT; CDR3 protein: CASSQEQGAVRNTEAFF; J gene: TRBJ1-1; CDR3 length: 17; V gene: TRBV5-1; D gene: -; clone size: -
CDR3 DNA: TGTGCCAGCAGCTTTCAGAGGGGGCAGGACCGCTACACCTTC; CDR3 protein: CASSFQRGQDRYTF; J gene: TRBJ1-2; CDR3 length: 14; V gene: TRBV7-2; D gene: TRBD1; clone size: -
CDR3 DNA: TGTGCCAGTAGCGGACAGTTCATGAACACTGAAGCTTTCTTT; CDR3 protein: CASSGQFMNTEAFF; J gene: TRBJ1-1; CDR3 length: 14; V gene: TRBV19; D gene: -; clone size: -
CDR3 DNA: TGTGCCAGCAGCCCGGACAGGAAAGAGACCCAGTACTTC; CDR3 protein: CASSPDRKETQYF; J gene: TRBJ2-5; CDR3 length: 13; V gene: TRBV4-2; D gene: TRBD1; clone size: -
CDR3 DNA: TGTGCCAGCAGTGAATATGGAGCTGAAAAACTGTTTTTT; CDR3 protein: CASSEYGAEKLFF; J gene: TRBJ1-4; CDR3 length: 13; V gene: TRBV25-1; D gene: -; clone size: -
CDR3 DNA: TGTGCCACCAGCACCCAGCGGGGGGGCCTCAATGAGCAGTTCTTC; CDR3 protein: CATSTQRGGLNEQFF; J gene: TRBJ2-1; CDR3 length: 15; V gene: TRBV15; D gene: TRBD2; clone size: -
CDR3 DNA: TGTGCCAGCAGAGCCGGGACAGGGTCAGATACGCAGTATTTT; CDR3 protein: CASRAGTGSDTQYF; J gene: TRBJ2-3; CDR3 length: 14; V gene: TRBV2; D gene: TRBD1; clone size: -
CDR3 DNA: TGTGCCAGCAGTTGGGGGAGTTCACCCCTCCACTTT; CDR3 protein: CASSWGSSPLHF; J gene: TRBJ1-6; CDR3 length: 12; V gene: TRBV12-3/TRBV12-4; D gene: -; clone size: -
CDR3 DNA: TGTGCCAGCAGGGAAACAGGGCCCAACAATCAGCCCCAGCATTTT; CDR3 protein: CASRETGPNNQPQHF; J gene: TRBJ1-5; CDR3 length: 15; V gene: TRBV27; D gene: -; clone size: -
CDR3 DNA: TGTGCCAGTAAACTAACAGGGCACGCTGAAGCTTTCTTT; CDR3 protein: CASKLTGHAEAFF; J gene: TRBJ1-1; CDR3 length: 13; V gene: TRBV6-5; D gene: -; clone size: -
CDR3 DNA: TGTGCCAGCAGTGAGAATAACTCTGGGGCCAACGTCCTGACTTTC; CDR3 protein: CASSENNSGANVLTF; J gene: TRBJ2-6; CDR3 length: 15; V gene: TRBV28; D gene: -; clone size: few
CDR3 DNA: TGTGCCTGGAGTCCCGTTGGGGTTACTGGAAACACCATATATTTT; CDR3 protein: CAWSPVGVTGNTIYF; J gene: TRBJ1-3; CDR3 length: 15; V gene: TRBV30; D gene: -; clone size: once
CDR3 DNA: TGCGCCAGCAGCTTGGCCGGGACGGCATACGAGCAGTACTTC; CDR3 protein: CASSLAGTAYEQYF; J gene: TRBJ2-7; CDR3 length: 14; V gene: TRBV5-1; D gene: -; clone size: once
CDR3 DNA: TGCAGCGTTGTTCGCACCCAGCGGGGGAATGAGCAGTTCTTC; CDR3 protein: CSVVRTQRGNEQFF; J gene: TRBJ2-1; CDR3 length: 14; V gene: TRBV29-1; D gene: TRBD2; clone size: -
CDR3 DNA: TGTGCCAGCAGCTTGGCCGTAGAGCAGTACTTC; CDR3 protein: CASSLAVEQYF; J gene: TRBJ2-7; CDR3 length: 11; V gene: TRBV5-6; D gene: -; clone size: -
CDR3 DNA: TGTGCCAGCAGGGACAGGGAGTGGGGGAACACTGAAGCTTTCTTT; CDR3 protein: CASRDREWGNTEAFF; J gene: TRBJ1-1; CDR3 length: 15; V gene: TRBV6-5; D gene: TRBD1; clone size: few
CDR3 DNA: TGTGCCAGCAGCCCCATCGGGAATCCGTTAGCCAAAAACATTCAGTACTTC; CDR3 protein: CASSPIGNPLAKNIQYF; J gene: TRBJ2-4; CDR3 length: 17; V gene: TRBV5-8; D gene: -; clone size: -
CDR3 DNA: TGTGCCACAACGGGACAGGGAAATTCACCCCTCCACTTT; CDR3 protein: CATTGQGNSPLHF; J gene: TRBJ1-6; CDR3 length: 13; V gene: TRBV6-5; D gene: TRBD1; clone size: -
CDR3 DNA: TGCGCCAGCAGTAAGACTGGGACAGATACGCAGTATTTT; CDR3 protein: CASSKTGTDTQYF; J gene: TRBJ2-3; CDR3 length: 13; V gene: TRBV10-1; D gene: -; clone size: once
CDR3 DNA: TGTGCCACCAGCAGAGCGGGGGCGGGCACTGAAGCTTTCTTT; CDR3 protein: CATSRAGAGTEAFF; J gene: TRBJ1-1; CDR3 length: 14; V gene: TRBV15; D gene: -; clone size: -